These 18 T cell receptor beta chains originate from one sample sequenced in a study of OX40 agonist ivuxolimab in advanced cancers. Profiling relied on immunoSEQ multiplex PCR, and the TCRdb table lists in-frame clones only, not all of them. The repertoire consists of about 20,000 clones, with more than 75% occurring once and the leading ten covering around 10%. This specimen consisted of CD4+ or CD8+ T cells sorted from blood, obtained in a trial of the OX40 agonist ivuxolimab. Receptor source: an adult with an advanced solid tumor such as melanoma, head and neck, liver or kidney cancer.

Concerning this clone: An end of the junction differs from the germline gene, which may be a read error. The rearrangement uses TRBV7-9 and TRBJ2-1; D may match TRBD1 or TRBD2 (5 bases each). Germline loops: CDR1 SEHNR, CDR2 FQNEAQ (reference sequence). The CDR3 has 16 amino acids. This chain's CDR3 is CASSLGSRGPYNGQFF. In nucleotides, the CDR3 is TGTGCCAGCAGCTTAGGCTCCCGGGGACCTTACAATGGGCAGTTCTTC.

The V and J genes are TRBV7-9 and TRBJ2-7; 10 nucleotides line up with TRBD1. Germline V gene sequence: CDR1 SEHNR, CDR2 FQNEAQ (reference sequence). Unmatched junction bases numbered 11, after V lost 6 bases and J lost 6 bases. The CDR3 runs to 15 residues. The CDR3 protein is CASSSPADRGSEQYF. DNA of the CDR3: TGTGCCAGCAGTTCCCCCGCGGACAGGGGGTCCGAGCAGTACTTC.

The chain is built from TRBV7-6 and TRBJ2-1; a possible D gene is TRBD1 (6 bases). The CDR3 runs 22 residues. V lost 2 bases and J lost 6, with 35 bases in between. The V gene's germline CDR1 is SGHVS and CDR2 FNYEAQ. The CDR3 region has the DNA TGTGCCAGCAGCTTAAGTCGGAGGCTTCCAGGGGATCAGTGGGTGGGGGTCAATGAGCAGTTCTTC. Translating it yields CASSLSRRLPGDQWVGVNEQFF.

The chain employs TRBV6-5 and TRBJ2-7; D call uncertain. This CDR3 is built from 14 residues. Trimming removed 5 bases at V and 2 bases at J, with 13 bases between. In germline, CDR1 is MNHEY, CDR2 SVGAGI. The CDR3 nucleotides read TGTGCCAGCAGTCGACTCAGCCTTGCCTACGAGCAGTACTTC. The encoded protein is CASSRLSLAYEQYF.

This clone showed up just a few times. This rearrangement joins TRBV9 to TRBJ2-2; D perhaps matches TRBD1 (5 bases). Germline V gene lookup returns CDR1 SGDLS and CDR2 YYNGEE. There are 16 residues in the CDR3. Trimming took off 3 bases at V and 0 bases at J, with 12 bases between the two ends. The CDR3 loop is CASSAGRDANTGELFF. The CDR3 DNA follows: TGTGCCAGCAGCGCGGGCAGGGATGCGAACACCGGGGAGCTGTTTTTT.

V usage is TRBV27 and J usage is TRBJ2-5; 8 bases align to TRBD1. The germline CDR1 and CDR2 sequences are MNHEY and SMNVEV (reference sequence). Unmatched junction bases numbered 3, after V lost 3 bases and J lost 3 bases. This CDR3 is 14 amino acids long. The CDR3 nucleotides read TGTGCCAGCAGTTTCCAGGGGGCTAAAGAGACCCAGTACTTC. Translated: CASSFQGAKETQYF.

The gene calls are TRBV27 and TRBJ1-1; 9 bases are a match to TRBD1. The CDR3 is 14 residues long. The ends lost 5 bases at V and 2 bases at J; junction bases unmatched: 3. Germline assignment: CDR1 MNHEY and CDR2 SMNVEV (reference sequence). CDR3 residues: CASSPTGGNTEAFF. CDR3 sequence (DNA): TGTGCCAGCAGTCCGACAGGGGGTAACACTGAAGCTTTCTTT.

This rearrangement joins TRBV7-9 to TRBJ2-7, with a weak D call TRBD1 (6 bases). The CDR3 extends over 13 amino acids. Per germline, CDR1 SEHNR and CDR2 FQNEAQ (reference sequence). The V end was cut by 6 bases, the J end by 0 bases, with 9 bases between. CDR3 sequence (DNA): TGTGCCAGCAGGCCGGACAGCTCCTACGAGCAGTACTTC. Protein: CASRPDSSYEQYF.

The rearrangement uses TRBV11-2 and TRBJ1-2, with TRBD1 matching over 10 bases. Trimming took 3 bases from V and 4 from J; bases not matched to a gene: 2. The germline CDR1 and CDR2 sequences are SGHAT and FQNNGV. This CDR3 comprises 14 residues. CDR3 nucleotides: TGTGCCAGCAGCTTGGACAGGGGGTTCTATGGCTACACCTTC. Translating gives CASSLDRGFYGYTF.

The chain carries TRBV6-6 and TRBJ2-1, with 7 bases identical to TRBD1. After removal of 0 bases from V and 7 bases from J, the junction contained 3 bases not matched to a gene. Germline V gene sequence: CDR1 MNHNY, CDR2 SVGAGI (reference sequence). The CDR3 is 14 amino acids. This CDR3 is CASSYSDRRNEQFF. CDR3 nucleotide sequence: TGTGCCAGCAGTTACTCGGACAGGCGGAATGAGCAGTTCTTC.

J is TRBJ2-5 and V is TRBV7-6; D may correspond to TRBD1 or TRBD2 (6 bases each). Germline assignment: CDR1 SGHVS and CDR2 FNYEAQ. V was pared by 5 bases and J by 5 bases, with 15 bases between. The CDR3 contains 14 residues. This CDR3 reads CASSGRGARETQYF. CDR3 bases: TGTGCCAGCAGCGGAAGGGGGGCCCGGGAGACCCAGTACTTC.

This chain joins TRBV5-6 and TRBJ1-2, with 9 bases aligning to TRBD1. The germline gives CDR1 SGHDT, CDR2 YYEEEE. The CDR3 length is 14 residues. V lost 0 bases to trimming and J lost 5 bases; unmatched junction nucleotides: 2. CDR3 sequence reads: CASSLGQGVYGYTF. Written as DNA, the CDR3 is TGTGCCAGCAGCTTGGGACAGGGGGTGTATGGCTACACCTTC.

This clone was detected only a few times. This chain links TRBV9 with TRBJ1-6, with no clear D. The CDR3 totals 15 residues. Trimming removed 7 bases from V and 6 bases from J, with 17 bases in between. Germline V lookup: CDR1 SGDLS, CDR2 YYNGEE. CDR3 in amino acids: CASGREGGLNSPLHF. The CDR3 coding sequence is TGTGCCAGCGGTCGAGAAGGTGGCCTTAATTCACCCCTCCACTTT.

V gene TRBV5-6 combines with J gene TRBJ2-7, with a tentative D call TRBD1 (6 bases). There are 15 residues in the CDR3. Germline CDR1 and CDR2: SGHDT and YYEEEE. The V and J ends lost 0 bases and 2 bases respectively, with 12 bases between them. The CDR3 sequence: CASSLEQGFAYEQYF. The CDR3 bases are TGTGCCAGCAGCTTGGAACAGGGTTTCGCCTACGAGCAGTACTTC. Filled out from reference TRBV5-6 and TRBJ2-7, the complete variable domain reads DAGVTQSPTHLIKTRGQQVTLRCSPKSGHDTVSWYQQALGQGPQFIFQYYEEEERQRGNFPDRFSGHQFPNYSSELNVNALLLGDSALYLCASSLEQGFAYEQYFGPGTRLTVT.

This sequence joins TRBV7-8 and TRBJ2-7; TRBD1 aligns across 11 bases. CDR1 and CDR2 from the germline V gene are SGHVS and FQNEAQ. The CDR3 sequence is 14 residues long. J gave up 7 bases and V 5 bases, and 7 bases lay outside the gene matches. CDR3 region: CASSPRTGGREQYF. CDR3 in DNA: TGTGCCAGCAGCCCACGGACAGGGGGCAGAGAGCAGTACTTC.

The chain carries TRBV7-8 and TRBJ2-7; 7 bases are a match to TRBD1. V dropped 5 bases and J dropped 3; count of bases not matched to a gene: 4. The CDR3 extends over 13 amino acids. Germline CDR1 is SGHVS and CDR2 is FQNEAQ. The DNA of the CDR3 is TGTGCCAGCAGCGACGGGACAGACTACGAGCAGTACTTC. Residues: CASSDGTDYEQYF.

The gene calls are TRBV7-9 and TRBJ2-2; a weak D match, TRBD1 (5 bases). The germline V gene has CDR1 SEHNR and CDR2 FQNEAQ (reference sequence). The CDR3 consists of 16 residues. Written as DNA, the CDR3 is TGTGCGATGTCAGGGTTTGCGGAATCGGACACCGGGGAGCTGTTTTTT. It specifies CAMSGFAESDTGELFF.

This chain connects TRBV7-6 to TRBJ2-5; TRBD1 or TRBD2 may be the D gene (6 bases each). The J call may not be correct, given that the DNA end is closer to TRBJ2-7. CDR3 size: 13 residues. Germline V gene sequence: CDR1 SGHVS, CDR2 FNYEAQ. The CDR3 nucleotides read TGTGCCAGTGCGAGGGGGGAGGCCTACGAGCAGTACTTC. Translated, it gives CASARGEAYEQYF.